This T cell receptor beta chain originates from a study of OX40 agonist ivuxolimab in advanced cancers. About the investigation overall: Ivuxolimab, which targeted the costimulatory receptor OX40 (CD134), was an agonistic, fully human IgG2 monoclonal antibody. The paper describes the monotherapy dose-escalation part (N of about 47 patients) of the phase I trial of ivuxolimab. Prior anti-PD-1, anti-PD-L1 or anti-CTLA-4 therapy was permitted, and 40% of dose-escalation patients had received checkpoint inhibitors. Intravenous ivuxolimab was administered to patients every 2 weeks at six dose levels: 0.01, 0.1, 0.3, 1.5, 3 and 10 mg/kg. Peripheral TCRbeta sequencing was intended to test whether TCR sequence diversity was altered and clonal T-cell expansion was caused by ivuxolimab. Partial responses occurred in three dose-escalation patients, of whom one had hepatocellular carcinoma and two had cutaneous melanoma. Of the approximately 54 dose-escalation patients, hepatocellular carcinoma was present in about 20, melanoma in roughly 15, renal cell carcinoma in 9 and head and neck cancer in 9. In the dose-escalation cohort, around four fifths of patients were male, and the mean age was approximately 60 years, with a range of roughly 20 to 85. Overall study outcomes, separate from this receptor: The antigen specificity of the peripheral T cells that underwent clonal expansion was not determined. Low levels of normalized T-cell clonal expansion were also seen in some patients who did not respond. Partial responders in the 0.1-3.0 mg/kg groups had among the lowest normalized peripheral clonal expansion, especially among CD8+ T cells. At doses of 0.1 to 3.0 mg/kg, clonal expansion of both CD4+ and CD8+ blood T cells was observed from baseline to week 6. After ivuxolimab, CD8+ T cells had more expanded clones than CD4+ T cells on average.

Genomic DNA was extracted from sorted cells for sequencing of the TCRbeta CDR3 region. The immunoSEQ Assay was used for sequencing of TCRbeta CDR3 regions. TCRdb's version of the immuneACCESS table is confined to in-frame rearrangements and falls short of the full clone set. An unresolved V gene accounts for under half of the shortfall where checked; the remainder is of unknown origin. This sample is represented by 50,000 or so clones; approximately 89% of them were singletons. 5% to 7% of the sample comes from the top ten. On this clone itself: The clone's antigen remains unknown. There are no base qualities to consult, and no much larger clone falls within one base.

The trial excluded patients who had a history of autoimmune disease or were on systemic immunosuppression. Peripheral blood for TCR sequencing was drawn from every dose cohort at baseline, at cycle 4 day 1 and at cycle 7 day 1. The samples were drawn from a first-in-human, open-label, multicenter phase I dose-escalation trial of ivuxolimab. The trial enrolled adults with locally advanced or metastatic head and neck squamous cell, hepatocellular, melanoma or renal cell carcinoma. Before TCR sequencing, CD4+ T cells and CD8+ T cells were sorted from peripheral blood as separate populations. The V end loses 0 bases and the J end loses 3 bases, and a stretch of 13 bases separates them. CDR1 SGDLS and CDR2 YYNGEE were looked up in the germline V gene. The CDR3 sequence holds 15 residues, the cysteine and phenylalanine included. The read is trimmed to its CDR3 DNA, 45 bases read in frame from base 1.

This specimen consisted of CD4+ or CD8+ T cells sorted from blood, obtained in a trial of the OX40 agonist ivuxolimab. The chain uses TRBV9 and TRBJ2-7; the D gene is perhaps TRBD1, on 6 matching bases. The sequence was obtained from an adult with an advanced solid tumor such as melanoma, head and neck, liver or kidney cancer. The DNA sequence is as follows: TGTGCCAGCAGCGTAGCGGCAGGGGTATACTACGAGCAGTACTTC. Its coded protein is CASSVAAGVYYEQYF.